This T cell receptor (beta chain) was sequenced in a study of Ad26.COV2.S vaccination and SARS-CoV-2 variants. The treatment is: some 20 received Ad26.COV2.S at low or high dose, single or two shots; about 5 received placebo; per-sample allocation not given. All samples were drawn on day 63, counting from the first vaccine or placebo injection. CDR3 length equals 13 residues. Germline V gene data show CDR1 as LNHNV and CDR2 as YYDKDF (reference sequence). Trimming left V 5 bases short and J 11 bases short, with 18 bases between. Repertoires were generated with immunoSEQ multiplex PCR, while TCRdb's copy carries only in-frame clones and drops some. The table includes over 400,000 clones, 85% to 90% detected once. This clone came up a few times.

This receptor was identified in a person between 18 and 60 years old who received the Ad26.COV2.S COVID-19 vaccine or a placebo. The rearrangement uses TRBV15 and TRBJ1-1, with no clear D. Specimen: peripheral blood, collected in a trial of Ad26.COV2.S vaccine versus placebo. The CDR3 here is CATSVKAAYAAFF. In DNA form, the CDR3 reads TGTGCCACCAGCGTTAAGGCAGCCTATGCGGCTTTCTTT.